This T cell receptor beta chain was recorded in a study of cytomegalovirus exposure and HLA in healthy donors. Profiling relied on immunoSEQ multiplex PCR, and the TCRdb table lists in-frame clones only, not all of them. The sample lists about 49,000 clones; roughly 92% were seen once. Regarding the study as a whole: Confirmation was obtained in vitro that a few CMV-associated chains are specific for CMV antigens.

This clone occurred a few times. Its antigen is currently unknown. Germline V gene data show CDR1 as SGHRS and CDR2 as YFSETQ. Trimming removed 0 bases from V and 4 bases from J, with 11 bases in between. The CDR3 covers 15 residues. Specimen: PBMCs. This sequence originates from a man younger than 35 in good health and CMV-seronegative. V is TRBV5-1 and J is TRBJ2-1; possible D gene TRBD1, 6 bases. The CDR3 here is CASSLEGVSYNEQFF. The DNA for the CDR3 is TGCGCCAGCAGCTTGGAGGGGGTGTCGTACAATGAGCAGTTCTTC. The full variable domain, its missing parts supplied by reference TRBV5-1 and TRBJ2-1, is KAGVTQTPRYLIKTRGQQVTLSCSPISGHRSVSWYQQTPGQGLQFLFEYFSETQRNKGNFPGRFSGRQFSNSRSEMNVSTLELGDSALYLCASSLEGVSYNEQFFGPGTRLTVL.